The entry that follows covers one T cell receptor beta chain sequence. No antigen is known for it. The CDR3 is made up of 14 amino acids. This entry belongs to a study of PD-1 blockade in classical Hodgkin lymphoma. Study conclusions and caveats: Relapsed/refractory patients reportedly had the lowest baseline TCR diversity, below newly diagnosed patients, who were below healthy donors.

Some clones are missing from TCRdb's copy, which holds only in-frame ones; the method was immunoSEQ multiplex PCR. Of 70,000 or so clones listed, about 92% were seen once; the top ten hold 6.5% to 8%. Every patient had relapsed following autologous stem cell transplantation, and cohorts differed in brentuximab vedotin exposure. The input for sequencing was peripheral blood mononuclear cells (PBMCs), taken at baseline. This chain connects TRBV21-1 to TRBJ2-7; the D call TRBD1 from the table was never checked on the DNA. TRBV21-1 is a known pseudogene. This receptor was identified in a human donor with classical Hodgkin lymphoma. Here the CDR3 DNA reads TGTGCCAGCAGCAAAGTTCGACAGCCCTACGAGCAGTACTTC. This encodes CASSKVRQPYEQYF.